These T cell receptor beta chains were read from a single sample in a study of blood T cell repertoires in COVID-19. Measured with immunoSEQ multiplex PCR; TCRdb has only the in-frame clones, and not every one. The sample holds about 140,000 clones, approximately 84% seen once. The sample consisted of PBMCs or T cells enriched from blood (not recorded which). Source of these receptors: a man between 40 and 49 years old with acute COVID-19. The CDR3 runs from the conserved cysteine through the conserved F or W. The D gene is left open where the match is weak. Only some rows state a clone size, as once, few, many or a class for expanded clones.

>TRBJ2-7|TRBD2|-|TRBV6-5
CASRQRDGEAYEQYF
TGTGCCAGCAGACAGCGGGACGGCGAGGCCTACGAGCAGTACTTC
>TRBJ2-3|-|few|TRBV5-1
CASSLSGTDTQYF
TGCGCCAGCAGCTTGTCAGGCACAGATACGCAGTATTTT
>TRBJ1-1|TRBD1|-|TRBV3-1/TRBV3-2
CASSHGQGESEAFF
TGTGCCAGCAGCCATGGACAGGGTGAGAGTGAAGCTTTCTTT
>TRBJ2-1|TRBD2|once|TRBV11-2
CASSLGIGGRALVSNEQFF
TGTGCCAGCAGCTTGGGGATCGGCGGGAGGGCCCTTGTATCCAATGAGCAGTTCTTC
>TRBJ2-2|TRBD2|-|TRBV27
CASSRSGGNTGELFF
TGTGCCAGCAGTCGAAGCGGGGGAAACACCGGGGAGCTGTTTTTT
>TRBJ2-2|TRBD1|-|TRBV27
CASRIQGATDTGELFF
TGTGCCAGCAGGATACAGGGGGCGACGGACACCGGGGAGCTGTTTTTT
>TRBJ1-4|-|-|TRBV7-2
CASSSRGGFREKLFF
TGTGCCAGCAGCTCCCGTGGGGGGTTTCGTGAAAAACTGTTTTTT
>TRBJ2-5|-|-|TRBV19
CASARNRDTDQETQYF
TGTGCCAGCGCCAGAAACCGGGACACTGACCAAGAGACCCAGTACTTC
>TRBJ2-1|TRBD2|-|TRBV6-4
CASTFGGSSYNEQFF
TGTGCCAGCACCTTCGGCGGGAGCTCCTACAATGAGCAGTTCTTC
>TRBJ1-2|-|once|TRBV13
CASSLGAGHNGYTF
TGTGCCAGCAGCTTAGGAGCAGGGCATAATGGCTACACCTTC
>TRBJ2-3|-|-|TRBV2
CASSRTESTDTQYF
TGTGCCAGCAGCCGAACTGAGAGCACAGATACGCAGTATTTT
>TRBJ2-3|-|-|TRBV6-1
CASSEKVEGTDTQYF
TGTGCCAGCAGTGAAAAGGTAGAGGGCACAGATACGCAGTATTTT
>TRBJ2-7|-|once|TRBV19
CASSISGYEQYF
TGTGCCAGTAGTATCTCAGGGTACGAGCAGTACTTC
>TRBJ2-2|-|once|TRBV9
CASSVDIDTGELFF
TGTGCCAGCAGCGTAGACATTGACACCGGGGAGCTGTTTTTT
>TRBJ2-1|TRBD1|-|TRBV10-3
CAISETGTGAFEQFF
TGTGCCATCAGTGAGACCGGGACAGGGGCTTTTGAGCAGTTCTTC
>TRBJ1-5|-|-|TRBV28
CASSPPGTSWPQHF
TGTGCCAGCAGCCCCCCCGGGACATCGTGGCCCCAGCATTTT
>TRBJ2-7|TRBD1|few|TRBV5-4
CASSDGDREEQYF
TGTGCCAGCAGCGATGGGGACAGGGAAGAGCAGTACTTC
>TRBJ2-3|TRBD2|-|TRBV5-1
CASSSRLATTDTQYF
TGCGCCAGCAGCTCGAGACTAGCCACCACAGATACGCAGTATTTT
>TRBJ2-4|TRBD2|-|TRBV7-9
CASSPPGLAGGNIQYF
TGTGCCAGCAGCCCCCCCGGACTAGCGGGAGGAAACATTCAGTACTTC
>TRBJ1-1|TRBD1|-|TRBV30
CAWSVQGGMAFF
TGTGCCTGGAGTGTACAGGGGGGGATGGCTTTCTTT
>TRBJ2-7|TRBD2|-|TRBV6-5
CASSRLAGVNEQYF
TGTGCCAGCAGTAGACTAGCGGGAGTAAACGAGCAGTACTTC
>TRBJ2-7|TRBD1|once|TRBV5-1
CASSNYGQGMGGYEQYF
TGCGCCAGCAGCAACTACGGACAGGGGATGGGGGGCTACGAGCAGTACTTC
>TRBJ2-5|-|-|TRBV7-7
CASSPDTETQYF
TGTGCCAGCAGCCCAGACACGGAGACCCAGTACTTC
>TRBJ2-3|TRBD2|once|TRBV28
CASSPQTSATTDTQYF
TGTGCCAGCAGTCCCCAGACTAGCGCCACCACAGATACGCAGTATTTT
>TRBJ2-1|TRBD1|few|TRBV7-6
CASSLLIQGSDEQFF
TGTGCCAGCAGCTTATTAATACAGGGGAGCGATGAGCAGTTCTTC
>TRBJ1-5|TRBD1|once|TRBV10-3
CAISPTGDSNQPQHF
TGTGCCATCAGCCCGACAGGGGATAGCAATCAGCCCCAGCATTTT
>TRBJ1-2|-|-|TRBV27
CASSNRENYGYTF
TGTGCCAGCAGTAACAGGGAAAACTATGGCTACACCTTC
>TRBJ1-2|TRBD1|-|TRBV19
CASSIGTGGLYGYTF
TGTGCCAGTAGTATTGGGACAGGGGGACTCTATGGCTACACCTTC
>TRBJ2-7|-|-|TRBV6-5
CASSYSEGGYEQYF
TGTGCCAGCAGTTACTCGGAGGGAGGCTACGAGCAGTACTTC
>TRBJ1-6|-|-|TRBV4-1
CASSQDSDYYNSPLHF
TGCGCCAGCAGCCAAGATTCCGACTACTATAATTCACCCCTCCACTTT
>TRBJ1-1|TRBD1|once|TRBV18
CASSPRGTARTEAFF
TGTGCCAGCTCACCACGGGGGACAGCGAGGACTGAAGCTTTCTTT